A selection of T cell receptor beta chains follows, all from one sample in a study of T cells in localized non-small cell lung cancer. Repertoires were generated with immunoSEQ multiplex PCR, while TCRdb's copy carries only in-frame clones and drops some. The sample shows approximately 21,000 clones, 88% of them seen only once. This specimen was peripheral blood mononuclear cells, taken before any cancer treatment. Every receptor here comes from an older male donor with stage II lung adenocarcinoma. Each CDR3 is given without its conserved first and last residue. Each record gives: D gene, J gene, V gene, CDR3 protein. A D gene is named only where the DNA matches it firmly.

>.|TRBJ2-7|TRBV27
ASSSLLAIDYEQY
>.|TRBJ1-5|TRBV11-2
ASSLDRSNQPQH
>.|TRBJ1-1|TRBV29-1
SAQNTEAF
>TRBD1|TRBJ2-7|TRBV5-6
ASSRTGTSYEQY
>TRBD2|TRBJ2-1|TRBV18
ASSPETGGGNEQF
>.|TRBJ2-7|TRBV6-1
ATHRVIYEQY
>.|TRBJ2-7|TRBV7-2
ASSLRIGTGSSYEQY
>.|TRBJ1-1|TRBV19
ASSPRTGTGAF
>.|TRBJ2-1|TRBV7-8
ASSLSGGVNYNEQF
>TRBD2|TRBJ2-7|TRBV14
ASSRLAAPYEQY